This T cell receptor beta chain was sequenced for a study of blood T cell repertoires in COVID-19. Study as a whole: COVID-19 samples, acute and convalescent, were from the United States, Italy and Spain. Sample material is recorded as cDNA or gDNA derived from T cells, B-cell-depleted T cells, or PBMCs.

The CDR3 extends over 16 amino acids. Trimming took 5 bases from V and 4 from J, leaving 17 bases between them. The V gene's germline CDR1 is LNHDA and CDR2 SQIVND (reference sequence). In the original workflow: Amplification of reference gene primers was used by the study to estimate nucleated cell counts. The table came from immunoSEQ multiplex PCR; TCRdb's copy has only in-frame clones and leaves some out. V and J calls and clone size are copied from that table; D and trimming were computed from the DNA. This sample has hundreds of thousands of clones, with about 89% found just once. The Seattle patients, enrolled during active infection, were followed longitudinally.

The V gene is TRBV19, the J gene TRBJ1-4, with D perhaps matching TRBD1 (6 bases). This TCR came from a woman in her forties or fifties with COVID-19, enrolled during active disease. Sequencing was performed on peripheral blood. CDR3 coding DNA: TGTGCCAGTAGTTCAGACCGGGACAACCTTAATGAAAAACTGTTTTTT. Translated, it gives CASSSDRDNLNEKLFF.